These 13 T cell receptor beta chains share one sample of origin, sequenced in a study of CD4 and CD8 cells across lung adenocarcinoma regions. TCRdb reprocessed the PCR reads via MiXCR and lists one record per CDR3 protein. Of around 18,000 distinct CDR3 sequences listed, roughly half were seen once; the top ten hold 45% to 60%. The sequenced sample was CD8+ T cells from the center of a lung tumor. The receptor source for this set is a female donor with lung adenocarcinoma. The CD4 and CD8 labels of this study may be unreliable.

This clonotype was observed a handful of times. The rearrangement links TRBV19 to TRBJ1-4, with unresolved D. Germline V lookup: CDR1 LNHDA, CDR2 SQIVND (reference sequence). The CDR3 runs to 14 residues. Deletions cut 6 bases from V and 2 bases from J, with 10 bases between. The CDR3 spells CASRGSLTNEKLFF. The CDR3 region has the DNA TGTGCCAGTAGGGGCAGCCTCACTAATGAAAAACTGTTTTTT.

The genes are TRBV20-1 and TRBJ2-4; 8 positions agree with TRBD1. Germline V gives CDR1 DFQATT, CDR2 SNEGSKA (reference sequence). The CDR3 loop spans 15 amino acids. After removal of 5 bases from V and 3 bases from J, the junction contained 9 bases not matched to a gene. CDR3 loop: CSASRTGKNKNIQYF. CDR3 bases: TGCAGTGCTTCAAGGACAGGGAAGAACAAAAACATTCAGTACTTC.

This clonotype is medium-sized. V and J are TRBV6-1 and TRBJ2-5; 7 bases are shared with TRBD2. Germline V gives CDR1 MNHNS, CDR2 SASEGT. This CDR3 spans 14 amino acids. V trimming: 1 base; J trimming: 5 bases; junction bases outside the gene matches: 4. The CDR3 protein is CASSEGGGVETQYF. The CDR3 bases are TGTGCCAGCAGTGAAGGGGGGGGAGTGGAGACCCAGTACTTC.

The chain uses TRBV6-1 and TRBJ1-4, with D maybe TRBD1 (5 bases). Germline V CDR1 and CDR2: MNHNS, SASEGT. The V gene lost 7 bases and the J gene lost 8 bases, with 17 bases spanning the gap. The CDR3 has 14 residues. The CDR3 region has the DNA TGTGCCAGCACCCCCGTGGGGGGGGGGGAAAAACTGTTTTTT. Protein: CASTPVGGGEKLFF.

The rearrangement uses TRBV6-1 and TRBJ2-1; no reliable D call. Near its end, the DNA agrees better with TRBJ2-7, so the J call may be wrong. Germline-derived CDR1 and CDR2 are MNHNS and SASEGT. The CDR3 is made up of 14 amino acids. CDR3 nucleotide sequence: TGTGCCAGCAGTGAAGCTAACAGCGCCTACGAGCAGTACTTC. Protein sequence: CASSEANSAYEQYF.

There are many counts of this clonotype. V gene TRBV27 combines with J gene TRBJ2-1; TRBD2 aligns across 11 bases. The V and J ends lost 6 bases and 0 bases, in that order; junction bases with no gene match: 10. The germline CDR1 and CDR2 sequences are MNHEY and SMNVEV (reference sequence). CDR3 length equals 18 residues. CDR3 protein: CASRAGTSGISSYNEQFF. CDR3 nucleotide sequence: TGTGCCAGCAGGGCCGGGACTAGCGGAATTAGCTCCTACAATGAGCAGTTCTTC.

The CDR3 sequence is CASSPTSGVVTGELFF. DNA of the CDR3: TGCGCCAGCAGCCCCACTAGCGGTGTAGTCACCGGGGAGCTGTTTTTT. The V call is TRBV4-1, the J call TRBJ2-2; TRBD2 aligns across 8 bases. The CDR3 totals 16 residues. V gave up 4 bases and J gave up 4 bases; unmatched junction bases: 8. From germline, CDR1 is MGHRA and CDR2 YSYEKL.

The V and J genes are TRBV6-1 and TRBJ2-5; D is perhaps TRBD1 (6 bases). The J call may be in error: the DNA end matches TRBJ2-1 better. The CDR3 covers 13 residues. Germline values: CDR1 MNHNS, CDR2 SASEGT. This CDR3 is CASSRARGHEQFF. The CDR3, as DNA: TGTGCCAGCAGTAGGGCCAGGGGCCATGAGCAGTTCTTC.

J is TRBJ2-3 and V is TRBV6-1, with TRBD2 identical over 7 bases. Germline V lookup: CDR1 MNHNS, CDR2 SASEGT. The length of the CDR3 is 18 residues. Unmatched junction bases numbered 26, after V lost 6 bases and J lost 11 bases. CDR3 sequence: CASRRGVAGVRRKDMQYF. DNA of the CDR3: TGTGCCAGCAGGCGCGGAGTCGCGGGAGTGCGTCGCAAAGACATGCAGTATTTT.

Regarding this clonotype: A much larger clone lies a single base off, so this may be a read error. The rearrangement uses TRBV6-5 and TRBJ2-5, with D uncertain. TRBJ2-7 explains the end of the DNA better; the J call may be wrong. The V gene's germline CDR1 is MNHEY and CDR2 SVGAGI. CDR3 length equals 13 residues. The CDR3 nucleotides read TGTACCAGCAGTTACTCGGCCACCTACGAGCAGTACTTC. Translated, it gives CTSSYSATYEQYF.

The sample holds many counts of this clonotype. The V and J genes are TRBV6-1 and TRBJ1-5; D may be TRBD1 (6 bases). The V and J ends lost 6 bases and 4 bases respectively, with 10 bases between them. Germline loops: CDR1 MNHNS, CDR2 SASEGT. There are 13 residues in the CDR3. The CDR3 DNA sequence: TGTGCCAGCAGCCCTGACAGGAATCAGCCCCAGCATTTT. Encoded protein: CASSPDRNQPQHF.

In its sample, this clonotype was seen a few times. This chain links TRBV6-1 with TRBJ2-2; D gene unclear. Germline CDR1 and CDR2: MNHNS and SASEGT. Trimming pared 0 bases from V and 4 bases from J, leaving 9 bases between. The CDR3 sequence is 15 residues long. For the CDR3, the DNA is TGTGCCAGCAGTGAAGCTGCCCTCATCACCGGGGAGCTGTTTTTT. It translates to CASSEAALITGELFF.

The CDR3 sequence is CASSQGLLGAQETQYF. CDR3 nucleotide sequence: TGCGCCAGCAGCCAAGGTCTCCTAGGGGCACAGGAGACCCAGTACTTC. The chain couples TRBV4-3 to TRBJ2-5; TRBD1 might be the D (5 bases). Germline V gene sequence: CDR1 LGHNA, CDR2 YSLEER. The CDR3 contains 16 residues. Trimming took 1 base from V and 5 from J, leaving 17 bases between them.